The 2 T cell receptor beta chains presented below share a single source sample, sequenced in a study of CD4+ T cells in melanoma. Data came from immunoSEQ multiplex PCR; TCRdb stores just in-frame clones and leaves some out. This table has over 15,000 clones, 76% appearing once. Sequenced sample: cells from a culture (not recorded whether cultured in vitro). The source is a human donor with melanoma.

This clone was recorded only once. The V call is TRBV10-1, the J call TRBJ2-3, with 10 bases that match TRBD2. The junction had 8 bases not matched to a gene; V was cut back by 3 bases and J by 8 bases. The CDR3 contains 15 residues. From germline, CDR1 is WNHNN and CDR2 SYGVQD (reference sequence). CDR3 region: CASSDSLAGEGTQYF. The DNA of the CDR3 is TGCGCCAGCAGTGACTCCCTAGCGGGGGAGGGTACGCAGTATTTT.

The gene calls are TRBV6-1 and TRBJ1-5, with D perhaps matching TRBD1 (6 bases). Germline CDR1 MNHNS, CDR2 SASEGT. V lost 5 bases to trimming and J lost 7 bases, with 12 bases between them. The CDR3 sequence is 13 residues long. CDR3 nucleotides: TGTGCCAGCAGTCACAGGGATGGCCAGCCCCAGCATTTT. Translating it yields CASSHRDGQPQHF.